The 22 T cell receptor beta chains presented below share a single source sample, sequenced in a study of control samples from healthy donors and cancer patients. Here immunoSEQ multiplex PCR was the method, and the copy in TCRdb shows in-frame clones only, minus some. The sample has 150,000 to 200,000 clones, 90% seen once. The source material was blood. The receptors here all came from a woman aged 45 to 65 in good health.

The DNA for the CDR3 is TGCGCCAGCAGCCTTACTAGCGGGGACGAGCAGTACTTC. Protein: CASSLTSGDEQYF. The chain links TRBV4-1 to TRBJ2-7; 10 nucleotides line up with TRBD2. J was trimmed by 5 bases and V by 4 bases; bases with no gene match: 2. The germline V gene has CDR1 MGHRA and CDR2 YSYEKL. This CDR3 is 13 amino acids long.

The V and J genes are TRBV5-4 and TRBJ2-1, with a tentative D call TRBD2 (6 bases). The CDR3 sequence is 18 residues long. Germline V CDR1 and CDR2: SGHNT, YYREEE (reference sequence). V was trimmed by 4 bases and J by 5 bases, leaving 25 bases between them. The CDR3 sequence is CASSPPRVGTLLNNEQFF. CDR3 in DNA: TGTGCCAGCAGCCCACCCAGGGTAGGGACTCTACTCAACAATGAGCAGTTCTTC.

This chain links TRBV6-2 or TRBV6-3 with TRBJ2-5; D is perhaps TRBD2 (6 bases). This CDR3 has 15 amino acids. Trimming removed 4 bases at V and 4 bases at J, with 16 bases between. CDR1 MNHEY and CDR2 SVGEGT come from the germline V gene. CDR3 coding DNA: TGTGCCAGCAGTTGGGGACTTACGGACGGAGAGACCCAGTACTTC. Protein sequence: CASSWGLTDGETQYF.

Concerning this clone: Germline and junction disagree at one end, which may indicate a read error. Other nucleotide sequences from this sample produce the same CDR3. The rearrangement links TRBV7-9 to TRBJ2-1, with 11 bases fitting TRBD2. Germline-derived CDR1 and CDR2 are SEHNR and FQNEAQ (reference sequence). CDR3 length: 17 amino acids. The CDR3 nucleotides are TGTGCCAGCAGCCCGCTAGCGGGGGGATCGTCCATAAATGAACAGTTCTTC. This gives the protein CASSPLAGGSSINEQFF.

As DNA, the CDR3 is TGTGCCACCAGTGACCCGGGACAGAGCTCCTACAATGAGCAGTTCTTC. Its translation is CATSDPGQSSYNEQFF. V gene TRBV24-1 combines with J gene TRBJ2-1; 7 positions match TRBD1. V gave up 4 bases and J gave up 0 bases; unmatched junction bases: 5. This CDR3 comprises 16 residues. Germline values: CDR1 KGHDR, CDR2 SFDVKD.

The table lists this clone with a few counts. This CDR3 is CASSLAYGQGADQSLPQHF. The CDR3 DNA sequence: TGTGCCAGCAGCTTAGCCTACGGACAGGGGGCCGACCAGTCCCTCCCCCAGCATTTT. The rearrangement joins TRBV7-9 to TRBJ1-5, with 11 bases fitting TRBD1. The CDR3 loop spans 19 amino acids. Germline V gene lookup returns CDR1 SEHNR and CDR2 FQNEAQ (reference sequence). The V gene end was trimmed by 0 bases and the J gene end by 10 bases; junction bases not matched to a gene: 17.

The V call is TRBV6-5, the J call TRBJ2-3, with a tentative D call TRBD2 (6 bases). Trimming cost V 6 bases and J 2 bases, with 12 bases left between them. The CDR3 spans 14 residues. Germline V gene lookup returns CDR1 MNHEY and CDR2 SVGAGI. The CDR3 here is CASRFGGVTDTQYF. CDR3 nucleotides: TGTGCCAGCAGATTCGGGGGTGTCACAGATACGCAGTATTTT.

The V gene is TRBV5-1, the J gene TRBJ2-5; D may match TRBD1 or TRBD2 (5 bases each). The V and J ends lost 4 bases and 1 base respectively, with 11 bases between them. The CDR3 is 14 residues long. Germline CDR1 and CDR2: SGHRS and YFSETQ. In DNA form, the CDR3 reads TGCGCCAGCAGCACAACCGGGACCCAAGAGACCCAGTACTTC. Translation: CASSTTGTQETQYF. The full variable domain, completed using reference TRBV5-1 and TRBJ2-5, is KAGVTQTPRYLIKTRGQQVTLSCSPISGHRSVSWYQQTPGQGLQFLFEYFSETQRNKGNFPGRFSGRQFSNSRSEMNVSTLELGDSALYLCASSTTGTQETQYFGPGTRLLVL.

The chain combines TRBV6-1 with TRBJ2-1; D call uncertain. Trimming took 2 bases from V and 8 from J, leaving 7 bases between them. Germline values: CDR1 MNHNS, CDR2 SASEGT. This CDR3 spans 12 amino acids. CDR3 residues: CASSESGDEQFF. The CDR3 DNA is TGTGCCAGCAGTGAATCAGGCGATGAGCAGTTCTTC.

This sequence joins TRBV4-2 and TRBJ1-2, with 8 bases identical to TRBD1. V shed 1 base and J 6 bases; nucleotides not matched to a gene: 4. CDR1 is LGHNA and CDR2 is YNFKEQ in the germline V gene. This CDR3 is 14 amino acids long. CDR3 nucleotide sequence: TGTGCCAGCAGCCAAGTGGACAGGGAGGATGGCTACACCTTC. Translated: CASSQVDREDGYTF.

V is TRBV19 and J is TRBJ1-1; D not resolved. Trimming took off 3 bases at V and 11 bases at J, with 13 bases between the two ends. The CDR3 extends over 12 amino acids. Germline V CDR1 and CDR2: LNHDA, SQIVND (reference sequence). CDR3 residues: CASSMGSLTAFF. The CDR3 DNA reads as TGTGCCAGTAGTATGGGGTCGTTGACGGCTTTCTTT.

This clone was seen more than once but under ten times. The rearrangement joins TRBV5-1 to TRBJ1-5; no reliable D call. CDR1 and CDR2 (germline): SGHRS, YFSETQ. The CDR3 extends over 15 amino acids. V lost 0 bases to trimming and J lost 2 bases, with 9 bases between them. CDR3 in amino acids: CASSLASGGNQPQHF. For the CDR3, the DNA is TGCGCCAGCAGCTTGGCCTCCGGCGGCAATCAGCCCCAGCATTTT.

CDR3 sequence (DNA): TGTGCCAGCAGCACGGGACACCGGGCGTACGAGCAGTACTTC. Translation gives CASSTGHRAYEQYF. The rearrangement uses TRBV6-5 and TRBJ2-7; D possibly corresponds to TRBD1 (6 bases). Germline V gene data show CDR1 as MNHEY and CDR2 as SVGAGI. The CDR3 totals 14 residues. The V end lost 6 bases, the J end lost 4 bases, and 16 bases lay between the germline ends.

The rearrangement links TRBV2 to TRBJ2-1; maybe TRBD1 (7 bases). Germline V gene data show CDR1 as SNHLY and CDR2 as FYNNEI. V lost 11 bases, J lost 9 bases, and 11 bases lay in between. This CDR3 contains 10 residues. CDR3 DNA: TGTGCCTTTCAGGGGGGTGAGCAGTTCTTC. Translation gives CAFQGGEQFF.

This clone was observed many times. CDR3 DNA sequence: TGTGCCAGCAGCTCGGGGCGTCAGAAGGGGTCATCCCTCCACTTT. As protein: CASSSGRQKGSSLHF. V gene TRBV5-8 combines with J gene TRBJ1-6; tentative D call: TRBD1 (5 bases). Deletions cut 3 bases from V and 14 bases from J, with 21 bases between. CDR1 is SGHTS, CDR2 YDEGEE, per germline. CDR3 length: 15 amino acids.

The V and J genes are TRBV27 and TRBJ1-4; D not resolved. The CDR3 has 15 residues. Germline V gene data show CDR1 as MNHEY and CDR2 as SMNVEV (reference sequence). V was shortened by 5 bases and J by 0 bases, with 10 bases between the two germline ends. In DNA, the CDR3 is TGTGCCAGCAGTCCCCGTTATGCAACTAATGAAAAACTGTTTTTT. Its protein is CASSPRYATNEKLFF.

This chain links TRBV27 with TRBJ2-1; 15 bases fit TRBD2. CDR1 and CDR2 (germline): MNHEY, SMNVEV (reference sequence). There are 17 residues in the CDR3. V gave up 6 bases and J gave up 7 bases; unmatched junction bases: 10. This CDR3 reads CASSVGTSGGRYNEQFF. CDR3 nucleotide sequence: TGTGCCAGCAGCGTGGGGACTAGCGGGGGGCGTTATAATGAGCAGTTCTTC.

The chain is built from TRBV2 and TRBJ2-1, with a possible D match to TRBD1 (5 bases). This CDR3 has 12 amino acids. Trimming removed 4 bases at V and 5 bases at J, with 6 bases between. Germline V lookup: CDR1 SNHLY, CDR2 FYNNEI. CDR3 amino acids: CASSGQNNEQFF. The CDR3 DNA follows: TGTGCCAGCAGTGGACAGAACAATGAGCAGTTCTTC. Looking up the rest from reference TRBV2 and TRBJ2-1 gives the full variable domain: EPEVTQTPSHQVTQMGQEVILRCVPISNHLYFYWYRQILGQKVEFLVSFYNNEISEKSEIFDDQFSVERPDGSNFTLKIRSTKLEDSAMYFCASSGQNNEQFFGPGTRLTVL.

The chain couples TRBV11-3 to TRBJ2-3; 7 bases line up with TRBD2. Germline lookup yields CDR1 SGHNT and CDR2 YENEEA. The CDR3 consists of 12 residues. V was pared by 7 bases and J by 7 bases, with 5 bases of the junction left unmatched. The CDR3 DNA is TGTGCCAGCACCCCGGGGGGAAATACGCAGTATTTT. This gives the protein CASTPGGNTQYF.

This chain connects TRBV4-3 to TRBJ1-2; no firm D call. The CDR3 is 14 amino acids. CDR1 is LGHNA, CDR2 YSLEER, per germline. With 0 bases removed from V and 5 bases from J, the gap between germline ends came to 10 bases. The CDR3 sequence: CASSQDKGPYGYTF. CDR3 coding DNA: TGCGCCAGCAGCCAAGATAAAGGTCCTTATGGCTACACCTTC.

The rearrangement joins TRBV28 to TRBJ1-4, with 7 bases identical to TRBD1. Trimming cost V 6 bases and J 8 bases; bases outside gene matches: 9. There are 14 residues in the CDR3. In germline, CDR1 is MDHEN, CDR2 SYDVKM. CDR3 amino acids: CASRPLGGLEKLFF. Here the CDR3 DNA reads TGTGCCAGCAGACCTCTAGGGGGCCTCGAAAAACTGTTTTTT.

This chain joins TRBV7-8 and TRBJ2-2; D gene uncertain. Trimming shortened V by 3 bases and J by 0 bases, and 8 bases separated the two germline ends. The CDR3 is 15 amino acids. The germline gives CDR1 SGHVS, CDR2 FQNEAQ. The CDR3 nucleotides are TGTGCCAGCAGCTTCGGCGGATCGAACACCGGGGAGCTGTTTTTT. Encoded protein: CASSFGGSNTGELFF.